This record looks at one T cell receptor (beta chain) sequence and its context. Trimming left V 6 bases short and J 3 bases short, with 13 bases between. From germline, CDR1 is PRHDT and CDR2 FYEKMQ (reference sequence). This CDR3 comprises 14 residues. Source study methods: Using reference gene primer amplification, nucleated cell counts were estimated. This table comes from immunoSEQ multiplex PCR, and its TCRdb copy is limited to in-frame clones, with some not included. Clone size and the V and J calls come from that table; the DNA yielded D and trimming. Of about 33,000 clones listed, around 88% are singletons. This specimen belongs to a study of blood T cell repertoires in COVID-19. Turning to the study itself: Acute and convalescent COVID-19 specimens originated in the United States, Italy and Spain. From T cells, B-cell-depleted T cells, or PBMCs came the material, which was cDNA or gDNA.

The V and J genes are TRBV13 and TRBJ2-3; D is possibly TRBD1 (6 bases). The source is a human donor in a cohort sampled during active COVID-19. The sequenced material came from peripheral blood. The CDR3 here is CASSLEGETDTQYF. CDR3 sequence (DNA): TGTGCCAGCAGTCTCGAGGGGGAGACAGATACGCAGTATTTT.